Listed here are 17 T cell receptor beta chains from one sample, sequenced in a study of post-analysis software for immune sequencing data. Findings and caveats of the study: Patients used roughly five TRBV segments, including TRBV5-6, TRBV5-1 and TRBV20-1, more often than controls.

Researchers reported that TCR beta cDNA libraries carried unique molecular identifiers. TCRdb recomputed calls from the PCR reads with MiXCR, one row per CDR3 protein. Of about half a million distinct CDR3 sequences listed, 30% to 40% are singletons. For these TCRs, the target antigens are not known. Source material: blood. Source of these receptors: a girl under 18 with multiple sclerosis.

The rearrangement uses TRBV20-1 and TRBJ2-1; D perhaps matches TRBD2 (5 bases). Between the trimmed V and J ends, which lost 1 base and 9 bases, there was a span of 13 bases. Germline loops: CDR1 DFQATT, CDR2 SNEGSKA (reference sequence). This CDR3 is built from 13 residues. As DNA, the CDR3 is TGCAGTGCTAGAGTGTGGGCGGGCAGTGAGCAGTTCTTC. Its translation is CSARVWAGSEQFF.

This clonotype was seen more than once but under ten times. The CDR3 loop reads CASSHSGALNTEAFF. The CDR3 DNA sequence: TGCGCCAGCAGCCATTCGGGGGCTTTGAACACTGAAGCTTTCTTT. The chain carries TRBV4-1 and TRBJ1-1; maybe TRBD1 (6 bases). V dropped 3 bases and J dropped 0 bases, with 11 bases sitting between them. Germline values: CDR1 MGHRA, CDR2 YSYEKL. This CDR3 has 15 residues.

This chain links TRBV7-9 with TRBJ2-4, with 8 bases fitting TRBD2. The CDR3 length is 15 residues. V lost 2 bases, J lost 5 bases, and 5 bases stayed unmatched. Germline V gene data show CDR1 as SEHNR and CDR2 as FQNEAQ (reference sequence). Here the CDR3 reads CASSLSARGENIQYF. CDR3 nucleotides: TGTGCCAGCAGCTTATCGGCGCGGGGGGAAAACATTCAGTACTTC.

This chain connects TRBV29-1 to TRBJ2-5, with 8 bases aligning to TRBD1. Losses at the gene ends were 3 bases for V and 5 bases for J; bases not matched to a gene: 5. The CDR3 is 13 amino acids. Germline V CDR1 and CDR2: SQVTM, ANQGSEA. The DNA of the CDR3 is TGCAGCGTTGAGCCAGGGGGCCGGGAGACCCAGTACTTC. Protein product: CSVEPGGRETQYF. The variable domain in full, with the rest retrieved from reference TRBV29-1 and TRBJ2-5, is SAVISQKPSRDICQRGTSLTIQCQVDSQVTMMFWYRQQPGQSLTLIATANQGSEATYESGFVIDKFPISRPNLTFSTLTVSNMSPEDSSIYLCSVEPGGRETQYFGPGTRLLVL.

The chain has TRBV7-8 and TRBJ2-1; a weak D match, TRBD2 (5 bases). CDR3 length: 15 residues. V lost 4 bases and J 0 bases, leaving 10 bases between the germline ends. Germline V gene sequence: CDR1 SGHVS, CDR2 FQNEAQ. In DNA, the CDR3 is TGTGCCAGCAGCTCCGGAGCGGTCTCCTACAATGAGCAGTTCTTC. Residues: CASSSGAVSYNEQFF.

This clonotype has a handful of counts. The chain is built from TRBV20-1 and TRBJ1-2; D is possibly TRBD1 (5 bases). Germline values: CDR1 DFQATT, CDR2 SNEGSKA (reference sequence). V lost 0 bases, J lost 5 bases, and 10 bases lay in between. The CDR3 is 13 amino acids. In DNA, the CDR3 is TGCAGTGCTAGAGAAGCGTCAGGGTATGGCTACACCTTC. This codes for CSAREASGYGYTF.

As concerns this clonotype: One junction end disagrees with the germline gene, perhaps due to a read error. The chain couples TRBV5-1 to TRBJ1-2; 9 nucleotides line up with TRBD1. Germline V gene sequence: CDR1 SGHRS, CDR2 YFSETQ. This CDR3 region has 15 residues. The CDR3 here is CASSLEGTGNYGYTF. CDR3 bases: TGCGCCAGCAGTTTGGAGGGGACAGGGAACTATGGCTACACCTTC.

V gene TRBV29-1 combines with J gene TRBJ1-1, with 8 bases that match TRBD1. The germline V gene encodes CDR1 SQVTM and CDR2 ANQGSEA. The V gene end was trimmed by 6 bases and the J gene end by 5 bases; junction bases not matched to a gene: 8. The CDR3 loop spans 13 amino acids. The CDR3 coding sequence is TGCAGCGTGCTCAGGGGGCGAGGGACTGAAGCTTTCTTT. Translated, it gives CSVLRGRGTEAFF.

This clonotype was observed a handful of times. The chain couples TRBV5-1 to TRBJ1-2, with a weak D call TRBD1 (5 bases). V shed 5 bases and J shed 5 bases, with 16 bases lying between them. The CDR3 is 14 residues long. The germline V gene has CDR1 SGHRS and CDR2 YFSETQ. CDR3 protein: CASRGDGEGYGYTF. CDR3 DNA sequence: TGCGCCAGCAGAGGGGACGGTGAAGGGTATGGCTACACCTTC.

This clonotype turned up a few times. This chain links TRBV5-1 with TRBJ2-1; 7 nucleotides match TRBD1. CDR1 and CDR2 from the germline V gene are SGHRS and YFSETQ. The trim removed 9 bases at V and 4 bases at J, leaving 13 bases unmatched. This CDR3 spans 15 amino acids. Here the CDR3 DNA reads TGCGCCACCAAAAGGTGGGGACAGACTTACAATGAGCAGTTCTTC. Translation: CATKRWGQTYNEQFF.

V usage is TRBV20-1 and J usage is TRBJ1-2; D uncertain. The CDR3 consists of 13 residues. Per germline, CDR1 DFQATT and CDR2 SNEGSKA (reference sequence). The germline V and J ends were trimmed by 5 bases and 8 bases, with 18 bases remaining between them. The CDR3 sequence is CSAPRPAYMGYTF. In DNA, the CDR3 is TGCAGTGCTCCCCGACCGGCCTATATGGGCTACACCTTC.

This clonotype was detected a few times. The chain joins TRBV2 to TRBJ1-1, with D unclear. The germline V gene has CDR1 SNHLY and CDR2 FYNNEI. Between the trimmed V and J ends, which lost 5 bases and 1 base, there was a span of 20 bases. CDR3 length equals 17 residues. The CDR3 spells CASSPPTLAVSNTEAFF. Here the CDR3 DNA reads TGTGCCAGCAGTCCCCCAACCCTTGCTGTCTCGAACACTGAAGCTTTCTTT.

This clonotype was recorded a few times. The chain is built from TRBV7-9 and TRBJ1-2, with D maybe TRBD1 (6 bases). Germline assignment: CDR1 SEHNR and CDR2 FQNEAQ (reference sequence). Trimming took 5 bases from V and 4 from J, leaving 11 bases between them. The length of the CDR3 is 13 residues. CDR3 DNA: TGTGCCAGCAGCCTGGACAGACCCTATGGCTACACCTTC. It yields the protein CASSLDRPYGYTF. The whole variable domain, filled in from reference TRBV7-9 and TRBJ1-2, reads DTGVSQNPRHKITKRGQNVTFRCDPISEHNRLYWYRQTLGQGPEFLTYFQNEAQLEKSRLLSDRFSAERPKGSFSTLEIQRTEQGDSAMYLCASSLDRPYGYTFGSGTRLTVV.

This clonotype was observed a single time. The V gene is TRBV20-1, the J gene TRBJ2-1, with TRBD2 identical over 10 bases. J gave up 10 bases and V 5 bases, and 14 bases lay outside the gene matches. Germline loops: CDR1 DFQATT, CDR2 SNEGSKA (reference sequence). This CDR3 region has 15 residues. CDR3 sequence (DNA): TGCAGTGCTCCCGTGGGTAGCGGGGGGACTGGGGAGCAGTTCTTC. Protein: CSAPVGSGGTGEQFF.

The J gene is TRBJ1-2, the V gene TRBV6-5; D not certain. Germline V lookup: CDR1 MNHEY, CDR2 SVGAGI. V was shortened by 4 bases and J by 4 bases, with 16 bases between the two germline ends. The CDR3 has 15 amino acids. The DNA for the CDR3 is TGTGCCAGCAGTTCACTTTTAACGTTGAGCTATGGCTACACCTTC. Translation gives CASSSLLTLSYGYTF.

CDR3 region: CASSLDGGKTQYF. CDR3 nucleotide sequence: TGTGCCAGCAGCTTGGATGGGGGAAAGACCCAGTACTTC. The chain uses TRBV5-5 and TRBJ2-5; either TRBD1 or TRBD2 may fit D (5 bases each). The V gene lost 0 bases and the J gene lost 6 bases, with 9 bases spanning the gap. Germline CDR1 and CDR2: SGHKS and YYEKEE (reference sequence). This CDR3 spans 13 amino acids.

The CDR3 nucleotides are TGTGCCGCCGGGGATCCGGCGAACACTGAAGCTTTCTTT. It codes for CAAGDPANTEAFF. The J gene is TRBJ1-1, the V gene TRBV6-1; D is undetermined. V gave up 11 bases and J gave up 1 base, with 14 bases separating them. Germline CDR1 reads MNHNS; CDR2 reads SASEGT. The CDR3 loop spans 13 amino acids.